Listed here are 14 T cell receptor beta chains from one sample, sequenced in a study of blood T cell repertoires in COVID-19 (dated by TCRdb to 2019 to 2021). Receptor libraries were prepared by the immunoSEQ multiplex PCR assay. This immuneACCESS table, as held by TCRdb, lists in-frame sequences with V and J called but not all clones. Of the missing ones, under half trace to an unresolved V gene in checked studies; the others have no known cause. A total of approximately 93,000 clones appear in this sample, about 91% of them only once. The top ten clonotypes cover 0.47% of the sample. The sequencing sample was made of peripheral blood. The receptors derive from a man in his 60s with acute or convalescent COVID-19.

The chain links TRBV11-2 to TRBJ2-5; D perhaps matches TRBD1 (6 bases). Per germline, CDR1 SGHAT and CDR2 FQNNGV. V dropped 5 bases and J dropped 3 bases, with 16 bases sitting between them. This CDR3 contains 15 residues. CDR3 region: CASSPPSTGKETQYF. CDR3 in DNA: TGTGCCAGCAGCCCGCCCTCGACAGGAAAAGAGACCCAGTACTTC.

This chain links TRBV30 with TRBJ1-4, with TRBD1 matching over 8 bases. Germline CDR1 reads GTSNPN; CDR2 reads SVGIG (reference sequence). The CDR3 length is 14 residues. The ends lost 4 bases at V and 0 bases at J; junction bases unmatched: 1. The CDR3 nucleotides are TGTGCCTGGACCAGGGGGCCAACTAATGAAAAACTGTTTTTT. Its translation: CAWTRGPTNEKLFF.

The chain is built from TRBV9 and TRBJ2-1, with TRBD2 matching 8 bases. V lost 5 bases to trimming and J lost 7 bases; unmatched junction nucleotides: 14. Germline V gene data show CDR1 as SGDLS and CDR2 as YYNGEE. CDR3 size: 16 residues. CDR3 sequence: CASSAQTGTRPNEQFF. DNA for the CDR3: TGTGCCAGCAGTGCACAAACCGGGACTAGACCTAATGAGCAGTTCTTC.

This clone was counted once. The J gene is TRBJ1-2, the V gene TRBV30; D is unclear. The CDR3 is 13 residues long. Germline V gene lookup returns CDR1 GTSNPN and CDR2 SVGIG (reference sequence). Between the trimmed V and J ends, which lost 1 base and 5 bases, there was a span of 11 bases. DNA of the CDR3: TGTGCCTGGAGTGCCGCGGCAGTTTATGGCTACACCTTC. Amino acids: CAWSAAAVYGYTF.

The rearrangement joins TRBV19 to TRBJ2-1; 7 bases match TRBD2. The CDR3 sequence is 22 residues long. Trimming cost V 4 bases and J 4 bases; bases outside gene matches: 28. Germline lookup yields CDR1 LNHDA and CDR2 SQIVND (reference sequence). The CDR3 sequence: CASSNPARGGRVRPKGYNEQFF. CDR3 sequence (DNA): TGTGCCAGTAGTAACCCAGCTAGGGGAGGGAGGGTTCGCCCTAAAGGGTACAATGAGCAGTTCTTC.

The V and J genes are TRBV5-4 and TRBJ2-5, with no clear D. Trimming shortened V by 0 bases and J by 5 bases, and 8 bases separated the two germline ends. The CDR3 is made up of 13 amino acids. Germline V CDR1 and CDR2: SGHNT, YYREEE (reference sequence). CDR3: CASSLGVRETQYF. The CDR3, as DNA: TGTGCCAGCAGCTTGGGGGTGAGGGAGACCCAGTACTTC. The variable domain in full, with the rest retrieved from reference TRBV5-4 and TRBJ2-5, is ETGVTQSPTHLIKTRGQQVTLRCSSQSGHNTVSWYQQALGQGPQFIFQYYREEENGRGNFPPRFSGLQFPNYSSELNVNALELDDSALYLCASSLGVRETQYFGPGTRLLVL.

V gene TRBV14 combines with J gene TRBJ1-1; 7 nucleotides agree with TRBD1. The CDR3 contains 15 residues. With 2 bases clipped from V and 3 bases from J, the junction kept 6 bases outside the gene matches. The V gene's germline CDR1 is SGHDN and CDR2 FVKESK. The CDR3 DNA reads TGTGCCAGCAGCCAATTACAGGGGTTATACACTGAAGCTTTCTTT. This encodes CASSQLQGLYTEAFF.

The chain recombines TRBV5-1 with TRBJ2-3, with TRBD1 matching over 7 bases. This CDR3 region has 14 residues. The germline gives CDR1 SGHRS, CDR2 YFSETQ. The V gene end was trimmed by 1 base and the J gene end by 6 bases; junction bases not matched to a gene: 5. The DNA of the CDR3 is TGCGCCAGCAGCTTGCGGATACAGGGGGATACGCAGTATTTT. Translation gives CASSLRIQGDTQYF.

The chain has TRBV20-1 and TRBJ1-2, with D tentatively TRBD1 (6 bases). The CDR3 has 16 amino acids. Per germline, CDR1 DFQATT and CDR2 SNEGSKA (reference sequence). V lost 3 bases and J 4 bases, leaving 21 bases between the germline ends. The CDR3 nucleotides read TGCAGTGCTAGTCAATTTGGAGACAGGTCTTCCTATGGCTACACCTTC. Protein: CSASQFGDRSSYGYTF.

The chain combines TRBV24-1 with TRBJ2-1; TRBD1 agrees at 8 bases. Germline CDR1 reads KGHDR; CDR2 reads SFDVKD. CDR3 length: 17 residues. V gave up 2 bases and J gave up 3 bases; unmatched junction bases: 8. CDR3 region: CATSDSPPGQDYNEQFF. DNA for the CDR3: TGTGCCACCAGTGATTCCCCTCCGGGACAGGACTACAATGAGCAGTTCTTC.

The CDR3 sequence is CATSFKRGGYDTQYF. The CDR3, as DNA: TGTGCCACCAGCTTTAAGCGGGGGGGCTATGATACGCAGTATTTT. J is TRBJ2-3 and V is TRBV24-1; 10 bases map to TRBD2. The V gene's germline CDR1 is KGHDR and CDR2 SFDVKD. Trimming at V came to 7 bases and at J to 6 bases, leaving 9 bases not matched to a gene. CDR3 length: 15 residues.

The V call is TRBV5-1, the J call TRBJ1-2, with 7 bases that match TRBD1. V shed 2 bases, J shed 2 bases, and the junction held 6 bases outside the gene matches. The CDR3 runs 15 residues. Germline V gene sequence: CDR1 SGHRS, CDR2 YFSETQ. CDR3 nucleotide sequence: TGCGCCAGCAGCTTAATGGGACAGATAAACTATGGCTACACCTTC. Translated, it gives CASSLMGQINYGYTF.

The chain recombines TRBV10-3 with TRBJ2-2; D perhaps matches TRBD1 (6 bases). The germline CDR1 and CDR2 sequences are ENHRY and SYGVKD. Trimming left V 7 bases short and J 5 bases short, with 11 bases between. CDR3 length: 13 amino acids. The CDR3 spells CAINREMTGELFF. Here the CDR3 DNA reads TGTGCCATCAACAGGGAGATGACCGGGGAGCTGTTTTTT.

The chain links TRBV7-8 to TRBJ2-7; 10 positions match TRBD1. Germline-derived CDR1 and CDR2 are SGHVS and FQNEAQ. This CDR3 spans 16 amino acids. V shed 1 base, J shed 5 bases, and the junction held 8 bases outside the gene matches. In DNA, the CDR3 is TGTGCCAGCAGCTTAGGGAGACGGGACAGGGGCGACGAGCAGTACTTC. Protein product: CASSLGRRDRGDEQYF. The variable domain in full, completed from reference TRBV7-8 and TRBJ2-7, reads GAGVSQSPRYKVAKRGQDVALRCDPISGHVSLFWYQQALGQGPEFLTYFQNEAQLDKSGLPSDRFFAERPEGSVSTLKIQRTQQEDSAVYLCASSLGRRDRGDEQYFGPGTRLTVT.